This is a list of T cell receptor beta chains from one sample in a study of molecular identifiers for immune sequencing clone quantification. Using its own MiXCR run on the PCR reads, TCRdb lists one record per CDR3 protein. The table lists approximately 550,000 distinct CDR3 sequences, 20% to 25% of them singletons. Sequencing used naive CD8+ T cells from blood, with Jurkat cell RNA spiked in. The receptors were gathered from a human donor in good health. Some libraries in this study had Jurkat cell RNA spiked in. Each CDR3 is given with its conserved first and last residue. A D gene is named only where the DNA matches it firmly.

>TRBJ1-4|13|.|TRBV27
CASKGTANEKLFF
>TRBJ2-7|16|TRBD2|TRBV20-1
CSGIPGLAGGPYEQYF
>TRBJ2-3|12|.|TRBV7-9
CASSLSPDTQYF
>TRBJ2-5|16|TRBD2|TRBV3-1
CASSQQGLAGRETQYF
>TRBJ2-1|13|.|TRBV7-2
CASSQSSYNEQFF
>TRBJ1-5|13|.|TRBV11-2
CASSSSPHQPQHF
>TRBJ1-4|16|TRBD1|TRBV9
CASSVGQGTTNEKLFF
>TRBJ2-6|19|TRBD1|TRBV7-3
CASSSPGTGGNSGANVLTF
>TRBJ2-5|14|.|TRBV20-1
CSAPSGVYQETQYF
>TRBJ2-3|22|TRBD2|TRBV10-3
CAISGSPRGLAGEYPSTDTQYF
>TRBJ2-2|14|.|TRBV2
CASSLAENTGELFF
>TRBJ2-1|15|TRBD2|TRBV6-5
CASSGTSVAYNEQFF
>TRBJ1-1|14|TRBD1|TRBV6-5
CASSYGTANTEAFF
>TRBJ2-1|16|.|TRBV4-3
CASSQDASSSYNEQFF
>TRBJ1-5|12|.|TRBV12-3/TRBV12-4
CASSKGGQPQHF
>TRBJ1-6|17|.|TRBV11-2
CASSLGRETGYNSPLHF
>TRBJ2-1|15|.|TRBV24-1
CATSDSVAIGDEQFF
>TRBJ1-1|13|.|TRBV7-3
CASTFGGGTEALF
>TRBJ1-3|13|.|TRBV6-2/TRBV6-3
CASSYIRRDTIYF
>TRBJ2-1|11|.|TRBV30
CAWSKVTEQFF
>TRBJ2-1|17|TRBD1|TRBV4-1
CASSRRSTGQGANEQFF
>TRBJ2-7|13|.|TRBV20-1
CSAKDPFTYEQYF
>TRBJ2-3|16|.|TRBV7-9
CASIPEAGQSTDTQYF
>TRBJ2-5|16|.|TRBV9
CASSVEYERGQETQYF
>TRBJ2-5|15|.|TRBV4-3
CASSQRQSLGETQYF
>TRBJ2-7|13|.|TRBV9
CASSYGLGDEQYF
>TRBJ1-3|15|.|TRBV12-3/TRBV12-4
CASSVDGTSGNTIYF
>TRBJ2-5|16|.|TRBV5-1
CASSLEAAGPQETQYF
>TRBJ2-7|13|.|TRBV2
CASTRGDSYEQYF
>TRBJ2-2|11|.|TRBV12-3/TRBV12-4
CASTFTGELFF
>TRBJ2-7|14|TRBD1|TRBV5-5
CASSYADRSNEQYF
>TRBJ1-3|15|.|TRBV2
CASSESRLYGNTIYF
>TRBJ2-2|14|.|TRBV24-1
CATRGTTNTGELFF
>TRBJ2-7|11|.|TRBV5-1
CASSFLYERYF
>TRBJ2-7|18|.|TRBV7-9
CASSPRVGTPNIGYEQYF
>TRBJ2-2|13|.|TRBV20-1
CSARQLNTGELFF